This T cell receptor beta chain was sequenced for a study of blood T cell repertoires in COVID-19. CDR1 LNHDA and CDR2 SQIVND come from the germline V gene (reference sequence). The length of the CDR3 is 15 residues. Between the trimmed V and J ends, which lost 3 bases and 7 bases, there was a span of 15 bases. Only in-frame clones appear in the TCRdb table, and some are missing; sequencing was by immunoSEQ multiplex PCR. The sample shows hundreds of thousands of clones, 84% of them seen only once. This chain uses TRBV19 with TRBJ2-2; perhaps TRBD2 as D (7 bases). Sequenced input: PBMCs or T cells enriched from blood (not recorded which). The receptor was derived from a man aged 30 to 45 with acute COVID-19. The CDR3 spells CASSIRAGAGGELFF. In nucleotides, the CDR3 is TGTGCCAGTAGTATCCGCGCGGGGGCGGGCGGGGAGCTGTTTTTT.